Listed below are T cell receptor beta chains from one sample, sequenced in a study of blood T cell repertoires in COVID-19. Assay: immunoSEQ multiplex PCR; the TCRdb copy retains only in-frame clones and omits some. The sample contains a few hundred thousand clones, over 70% of which appear only once. The sample consisted of peripheral blood. The receptor set was obtained from a woman aged 70 to 79 with acute or convalescent COVID-19. The CDR3 runs from the conserved cysteine through the conserved F or W. Fields, in order: V gene, clone size, CDR3 length, D gene, J gene, CDR3 protein, CDR3 DNA. D genes are given only for firm matches. Clone size, where shown, is once, few, many, or a class for clones that have expanded.

V gene: TRBV2; clone size: -; CDR3 length: 14; D gene: -; J gene: TRBJ2-5; CDR3 protein: CASTNRAWEETQYF; CDR3 DNA: TGTGCCAGCACTAACAGGGCCTGGGAAGAGACCCAGTACTTC
V gene: TRBV2; clone size: -; CDR3 length: 14; D gene: TRBD1; J gene: TRBJ1-5; CDR3 protein: CASSEGTVLRTQHF; CDR3 DNA: TGTGCCAGCAGTGAGGGGACAGTCCTTCGGACCCAGCATTTT
V gene: TRBV4-1; clone size: many; CDR3 length: 21; D gene: TRBD2; J gene: TRBJ2-7; CDR3 protein: CASSQGPPATRLAGATYEQYF; CDR3 DNA: TGCGCCAGCAGCCAAGGCCCCCCCGCAACGAGACTAGCGGGGGCCACCTACGAGCAGTACTTC
V gene: TRBV30; clone size: -; CDR3 length: 14; D gene: TRBD2; J gene: TRBJ2-5; CDR3 protein: CAWSSGTSGGTQYF; CDR3 DNA: TGTGCCTGGAGTTCCGGGACTAGCGGTGGGACCCAGTACTTC
V gene: TRBV6-5; clone size: once; CDR3 length: 15; D gene: TRBD2; J gene: TRBJ2-1; CDR3 protein: CASSSGGGTINEQFF; CDR3 DNA: TGTGCCAGCAGTTCTGGCGGGGGGACTATCAATGAGCAGTTCTTC
V gene: TRBV7-9; clone size: -; CDR3 length: 14; D gene: TRBD2; J gene: TRBJ2-7; CDR3 protein: CASSPSGGSGEQYF; CDR3 DNA: TGTGCCAGCAGCCCTTCGGGGGGGTCGGGGGAGCAGTACTTC
V gene: TRBV12-5; clone size: -; CDR3 length: 18; D gene: TRBD2; J gene: TRBJ2-1; CDR3 protein: CASGLPYIRRGVRDEQFF; CDR3 DNA: TGTGCTAGTGGTTTGCCCTACATACGGCGGGGGGTCCGGGATGAGCAGTTCTTC
V gene: TRBV18; clone size: -; CDR3 length: 15; D gene: TRBD2; J gene: TRBJ2-7; CDR3 protein: CASSPPTGGGAEQYF; CDR3 DNA: TGTGCCAGCTCACCACCCACGGGGGGGGGTGCCGAGCAGTACTTC
V gene: TRBV5-1; clone size: -; CDR3 length: 16; D gene: -; J gene: TRBJ1-6; CDR3 protein: CASSLAELTSGSPLHF; CDR3 DNA: TGCGCCAGCAGCTTGGCTGAGCTCACCAGCGGATCACCCCTCCACTTT
V gene: TRBV5-8; clone size: -; CDR3 length: 16; D gene: TRBD1; J gene: TRBJ1-4; CDR3 protein: CASSSGTGLTNEKLFF; CDR3 DNA: TGTGCCAGCAGCTCTGGGACAGGGCTTACTAATGAAAAACTGTTTTTT
V gene: TRBV12-3/TRBV12-4; clone size: -; CDR3 length: 13; D gene: TRBD2; J gene: TRBJ2-3; CDR3 protein: CASSLGGVDTQYF; CDR3 DNA: TGTGCCAGCAGCCTCGGGGGGGTGGATACGCAGTATTTT
V gene: TRBV25-1; clone size: once; CDR3 length: 15; D gene: -; J gene: TRBJ2-2; CDR3 protein: CASSDSDANTGELFF; CDR3 DNA: TGTGCCAGCAGTGACTCAGATGCGAACACCGGGGAGCTGTTTTTT
V gene: TRBV6-5; clone size: -; CDR3 length: 15; D gene: TRBD1; J gene: TRBJ1-1; CDR3 protein: CASSKGTGRNTEAFF; CDR3 DNA: TGTGCCAGCAGTAAGGGGACAGGGAGGAACACTGAAGCTTTCTTT
V gene: TRBV19; clone size: -; CDR3 length: 17; D gene: -; J gene: TRBJ2-5; CDR3 protein: CASSIVGRTLTEGTQYF; CDR3 DNA: TGTGCCAGTAGTATAGTCGGGCGGACCCTCACCGAGGGGACCCAGTACTTC
V gene: TRBV10-3; clone size: -; CDR3 length: 15; D gene: TRBD2; J gene: TRBJ2-3; CDR3 protein: CAINSGTSVTDTQYF; CDR3 DNA: TGTGCCATCAACTCCGGGACTAGCGTGACGGATACGCAGTATTTT
V gene: TRBV15; clone size: -; CDR3 length: 12; D gene: -; J gene: TRBJ2-1; CDR3 protein: CATSRGRGEQFF; CDR3 DNA: TGTGCCACCAGCAGAGGGAGGGGCGAGCAGTTCTTC
V gene: TRBV7-9; clone size: -; CDR3 length: 13; D gene: -; J gene: TRBJ1-4; CDR3 protein: CASSLVNGEKLFF; CDR3 DNA: TGTGCCAGCAGCTTAGTGAATGGCGAAAAACTGTTTTTT
V gene: TRBV30; clone size: once; CDR3 length: 12; D gene: -; J gene: TRBJ1-3; CDR3 protein: CAWSVIGNTIYF; CDR3 DNA: TGTGCCTGGAGTGTAATAGGAAACACCATATATTTT
V gene: TRBV24-1; clone size: -; CDR3 length: 13; D gene: -; J gene: TRBJ2-7; CDR3 protein: CGVRAGLPYEQYF; CDR3 DNA: TGTGGGGTGAGGGCAGGCTTACCCTACGAGCAGTACTTC
V gene: TRBV10-1; clone size: -; CDR3 length: 15; D gene: -; J gene: TRBJ2-5; CDR3 protein: CASTKPGQLQETQYF; CDR3 DNA: TGCGCCAGCACTAAACCAGGACAGTTGCAAGAGACCCAGTACTTC
V gene: TRBV7-6; clone size: -; CDR3 length: 16; D gene: -; J gene: TRBJ2-5; CDR3 protein: CASSLVARLRGETQYF; CDR3 DNA: TGTGCCAGCAGCTTAGTGGCTCGATTAAGGGGAGAGACCCAGTACTTC
V gene: TRBV10-2; clone size: -; CDR3 length: 16; D gene: TRBD2; J gene: TRBJ2-1; CDR3 protein: CASRDFSGGSYNEQFF; CDR3 DNA: TGCGCCAGCAGGGACTTTAGCGGGGGCTCCTACAATGAGCAGTTCTTC
V gene: TRBV27; clone size: -; CDR3 length: 15; D gene: TRBD1; J gene: TRBJ2-7; CDR3 protein: CASSYRDRLPYEQYF; CDR3 DNA: TGTGCCAGCAGTTACCGGGACAGACTTCCCTACGAGCAGTACTTC
V gene: TRBV27; clone size: -; CDR3 length: 15; D gene: -; J gene: TRBJ2-1; CDR3 protein: CASSPPGVFYNEQFF; CDR3 DNA: TGTGCCAGCAGCCCCCCAGGGGTCTTTTACAATGAGCAGTTCTTC
V gene: TRBV27; clone size: -; CDR3 length: 15; D gene: -; J gene: TRBJ1-1; CDR3 protein: CASSPRRPGVTEAFF; CDR3 DNA: TGTGCCAGCAGTCCCCGACGGCCGGGGGTGACTGAAGCTTTCTTT
V gene: TRBV10-3; clone size: -; CDR3 length: 17; D gene: TRBD2; J gene: TRBJ2-5; CDR3 protein: CAILGTSGGAWLETQYF; CDR3 DNA: TGTGCCATCTTGGGGACTAGCGGGGGGGCCTGGTTAGAGACCCAGTACTTC
V gene: TRBV3-1/TRBV3-2; clone size: -; CDR3 length: 13; D gene: -; J gene: TRBJ2-7; CDR3 protein: CASSQGQQYEQYF; CDR3 DNA: TGTGCCAGCAGCCAAGGACAGCAATACGAGCAGTACTTC
V gene: TRBV6-1; clone size: -; CDR3 length: 14; D gene: -; J gene: TRBJ2-7; CDR3 protein: CASSEPQVSYEQYF; CDR3 DNA: TGTGCCAGCAGTGAACCCCAGGTATCCTACGAGCAGTACTTC
V gene: TRBV19; clone size: many; CDR3 length: 16; D gene: TRBD2; J gene: TRBJ2-3; CDR3 protein: CASRRTSGRGTDTQYF; CDR3 DNA: TGTGCCAGTAGGCGGACTAGCGGAAGGGGAACAGATACGCAGTATTTT
V gene: TRBV5-4; clone size: -; CDR3 length: 14; D gene: TRBD1; J gene: TRBJ1-6; CDR3 protein: CASSLDRGLSPLHF; CDR3 DNA: TGTGCCAGCAGCTTGGACAGGGGGCTTTCACCCCTCCACTTT
V gene: TRBV10-3; clone size: -; CDR3 length: 14; D gene: -; J gene: TRBJ1-5; CDR3 protein: CAISPGISNQPQHF; CDR3 DNA: TGTGCCATCAGTCCAGGGATTAGCAATCAGCCCCAGCATTTT
V gene: TRBV18; clone size: -; CDR3 length: 17; D gene: -; J gene: TRBJ1-4; CDR3 protein: CASSLRTDTAANEKLFF; CDR3 DNA: TGTGCCAGCTCACTCCGGACAGATACGGCGGCTAATGAAAAACTGTTTTTT
V gene: TRBV7-2; clone size: -; CDR3 length: 16; D gene: TRBD2; J gene: TRBJ2-7; CDR3 protein: CASSFSSGGALYEQYF; CDR3 DNA: TGTGCCAGCAGCTTCTCTAGCGGGGGGGCCCTCTACGAGCAGTACTTC
V gene: TRBV18; clone size: once; CDR3 length: 14; D gene: -; J gene: TRBJ2-3; CDR3 protein: CASSPPPGTDTQYF; CDR3 DNA: TGTGCCAGCTCACCACCTCCGGGCACAGATACGCAGTATTTT
V gene: TRBV9; clone size: -; CDR3 length: 14; D gene: -; J gene: TRBJ1-2; CDR3 protein: CASSVQEGGYGYTF; CDR3 DNA: TGTGCCAGCAGCGTTCAAGAAGGCGGCTATGGCTACACCTTC
V gene: TRBV3-1/TRBV3-2; clone size: once; CDR3 length: 13; D gene: TRBD2; J gene: TRBJ2-3; CDR3 protein: CATGPAGGDTQYF; CDR3 DNA: TGTGCCACCGGACCCGCGGGGGGAGATACGCAGTATTTT
V gene: TRBV10-3; clone size: -; CDR3 length: 14; D gene: -; J gene: TRBJ1-3; CDR3 protein: CAITEEEAGNTIYF; CDR3 DNA: TGTGCCATCACCGAGGAGGAGGCTGGAAACACCATATATTTT
V gene: TRBV2; clone size: once; CDR3 length: 13; D gene: -; J gene: TRBJ2-3; CDR3 protein: CASRSGSTDTQYF; CDR3 DNA: TGTGCCAGCAGGTCAGGTTCCACAGATACGCAGTATTTT
V gene: TRBV30; clone size: -; CDR3 length: 13; D gene: TRBD1; J gene: TRBJ1-6; CDR3 protein: CAWAGGGSSPLHF; CDR3 DNA: TGTGCCTGGGCAGGGGGCGGGAGTTCACCCCTCCACTTT